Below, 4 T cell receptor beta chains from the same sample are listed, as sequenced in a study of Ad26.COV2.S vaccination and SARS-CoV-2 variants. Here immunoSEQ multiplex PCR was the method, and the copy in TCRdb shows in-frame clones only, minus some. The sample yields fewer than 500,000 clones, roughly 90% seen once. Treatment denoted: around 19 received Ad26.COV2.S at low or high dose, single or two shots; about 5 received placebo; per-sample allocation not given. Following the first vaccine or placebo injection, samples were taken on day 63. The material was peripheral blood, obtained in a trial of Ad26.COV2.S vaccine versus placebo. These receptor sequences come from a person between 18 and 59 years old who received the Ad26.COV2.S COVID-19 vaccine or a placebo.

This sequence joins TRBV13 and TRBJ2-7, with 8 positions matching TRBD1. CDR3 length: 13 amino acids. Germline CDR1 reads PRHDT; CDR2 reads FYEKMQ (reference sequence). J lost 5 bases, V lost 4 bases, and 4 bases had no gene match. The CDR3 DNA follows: TGTGCCAGCAGCTCGGACAGGGTGCACGAGCAGTACTTC. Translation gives CASSSDRVHEQYF.

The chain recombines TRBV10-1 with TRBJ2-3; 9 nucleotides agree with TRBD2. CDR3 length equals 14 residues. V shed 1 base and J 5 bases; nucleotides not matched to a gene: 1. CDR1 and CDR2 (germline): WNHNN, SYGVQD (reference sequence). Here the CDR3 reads CASSEYSGRDTQYF. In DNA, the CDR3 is TGCGCCAGCAGTGAGTATAGCGGGAGAGATACGCAGTATTTT.

CDR3 in DNA: TGCAGCGTTGGGGAGGGTTACAATCAGCCCCAGCATTTT. Translation gives CSVGEGYNQPQHF. The chain employs TRBV29-1 and TRBJ1-5; no reliable D call. Looked up from germline, CDR1 is SQVTM and CDR2 is ANQGSEA. The V and J ends lost 4 bases and 3 bases respectively, with 10 bases between them. The CDR3 runs 13 residues.

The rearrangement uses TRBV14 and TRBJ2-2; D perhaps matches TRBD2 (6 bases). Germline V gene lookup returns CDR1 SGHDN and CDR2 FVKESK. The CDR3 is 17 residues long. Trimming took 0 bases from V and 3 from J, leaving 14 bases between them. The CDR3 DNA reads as TGTGCCAGCAGCCAAGAAGGAGGGGCGCTTCACACCGGGGAGCTGTTTTTT. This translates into CASSQEGGALHTGELFF.